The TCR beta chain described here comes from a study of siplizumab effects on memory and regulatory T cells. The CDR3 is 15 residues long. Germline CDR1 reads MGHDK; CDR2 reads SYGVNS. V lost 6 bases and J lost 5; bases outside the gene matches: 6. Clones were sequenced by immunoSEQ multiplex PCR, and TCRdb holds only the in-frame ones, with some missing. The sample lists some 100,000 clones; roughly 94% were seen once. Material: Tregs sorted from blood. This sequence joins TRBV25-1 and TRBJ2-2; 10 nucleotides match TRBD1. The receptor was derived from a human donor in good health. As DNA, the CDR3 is TGTGCCAGCAGCCCCGGGACAGGGGTTACCGGGGAGCTGTTTTTT. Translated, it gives CASSPGTGVTGELFF.